This T cell receptor (beta chain) is from a study of shared clonotypes between healthy human individuals. About the study: A couple of women and a few men aged 18 to 49 served as donors.

The germline CDR1 and CDR2 sequences are ENHRY and SYGVKD. The length of the CDR3 is 13 residues. This clone was picked up a small number of times. This likely came from a read error, as a far larger clone is one base away. This same CDR3 is encoded by further DNA sequences in the sample. Those who donated were healthy HIV-negative adults, with no recent acute infections or vaccinations reported. TCRdb's table, derived via immunoSEQ multiplex PCR, lists solely in-frame clones and lacks some. Among approximately 470,000 clones listed, about 84% were seen once. Sequencing was done on a sample of PBMCs. V is TRBV10-3 and J is TRBJ1-2; TRBD1 matches at 11 bases. The TCR comes from a woman aged 40 to 49 in good health. Some clones in this sample may be carry-over from other donors' samples. This chain's CDR3 is CAISESGQGGYAF. In DNA form, the CDR3 reads TGTGCCATCAGTGAGTCGGGACAGGGGGGCTACGCCTTC.